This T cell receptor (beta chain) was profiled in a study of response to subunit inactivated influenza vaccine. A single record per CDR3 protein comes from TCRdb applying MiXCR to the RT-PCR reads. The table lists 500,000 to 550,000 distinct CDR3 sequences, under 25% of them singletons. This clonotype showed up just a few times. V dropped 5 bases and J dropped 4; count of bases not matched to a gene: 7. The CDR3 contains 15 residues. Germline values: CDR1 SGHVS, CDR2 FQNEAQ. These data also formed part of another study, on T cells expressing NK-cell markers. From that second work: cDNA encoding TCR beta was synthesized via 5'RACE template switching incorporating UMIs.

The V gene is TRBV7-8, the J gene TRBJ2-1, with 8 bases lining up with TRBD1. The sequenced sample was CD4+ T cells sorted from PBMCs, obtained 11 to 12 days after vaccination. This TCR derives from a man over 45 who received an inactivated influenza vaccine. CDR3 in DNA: TGTGCCAGCAGCGGTGGGACAGGCCCTTACAATGAGCAGTTCTTC. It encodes CASSGGTGPYNEQFF.